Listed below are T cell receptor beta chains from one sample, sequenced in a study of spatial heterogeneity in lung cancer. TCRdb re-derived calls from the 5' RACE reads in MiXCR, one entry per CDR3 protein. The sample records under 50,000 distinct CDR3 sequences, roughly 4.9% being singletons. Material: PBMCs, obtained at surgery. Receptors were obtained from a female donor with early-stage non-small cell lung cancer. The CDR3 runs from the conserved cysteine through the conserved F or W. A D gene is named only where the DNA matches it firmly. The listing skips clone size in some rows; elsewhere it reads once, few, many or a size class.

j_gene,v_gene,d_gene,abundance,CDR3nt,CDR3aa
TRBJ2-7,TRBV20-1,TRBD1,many,TGCAGTGCCACCAGGGGGACAGGGGGCAACGAGCAGTACTTC,CSATRGTGGNEQYF
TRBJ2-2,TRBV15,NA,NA,TGTGCCACCAGCGGCCAGGGCAATACCGGGGAGCTGTTTTTT,CATSGQGNTGELFF
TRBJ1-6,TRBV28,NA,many,TGTGCCAGCAGTTCCGCCGGCAGGGGTGGCTTTTTTGATTCACCCCTCCACTTT,CASSSAGRGGFFDSPLHF
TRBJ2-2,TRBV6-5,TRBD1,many,TGTGCCAGCAGTTACAACAGGGGGCAAACCGGGGAGCTGTTTTTT,CASSYNRGQTGELFF
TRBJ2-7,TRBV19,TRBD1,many,TGTGCCAGTAGTATCGGACAGGACTACGAGCAGTACTTC,CASSIGQDYEQYF
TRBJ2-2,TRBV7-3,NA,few,TGTGCCAGCAGCATAACCGGGACTAACACCGGGGAGCTGTTTTTT,CASSITGTNTGELFF
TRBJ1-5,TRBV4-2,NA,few,TGTGCCAGCAGCCAAGGGGGGACCGATCGGCCCCAGCATTTT,CASSQGGTDRPQHF
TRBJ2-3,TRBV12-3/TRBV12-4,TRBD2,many,TGTGCCAGCAGCCCGCGGGGGGGCCGAGTAGATACGCAGTATTTT,CASSPRGGRVDTQYF
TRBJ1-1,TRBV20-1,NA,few,TGCAGTGCTAGAGATTTTGGGGTGAACACTGAAGCTTTCTTT,CSARDFGVNTEAFF
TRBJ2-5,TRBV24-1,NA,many,TGTGCCACCAGTGATATCCCTCCACCAGACCAAGAGACCCAGTACTTC,CATSDIPPPDQETQYF
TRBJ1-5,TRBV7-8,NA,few,TGTGCCAGCAGCAGAGGGAGCGTGGGGGGTGGAAATCAGCCCCAGCATTTT,CASSRGSVGGGNQPQHF
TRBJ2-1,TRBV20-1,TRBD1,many,TGCAGTGTCATTTGGGACAGGGGATACAATGAGCAGTTCTTC,CSVIWDRGYNEQFF
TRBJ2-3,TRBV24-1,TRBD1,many,TGTGCCACCAGTGAAGGGACAGGGGGCGTAGATACGCAGTATTTT,CATSEGTGGVDTQYF
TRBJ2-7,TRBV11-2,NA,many,TGTGCCAGCAGCTTAGTTAGGTACGAGCAGTACTTC,CASSLVRYEQYF
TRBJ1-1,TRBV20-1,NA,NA,TGCAGTGGAATGTGGGTCCCTGAAGCTTTCTTT,CSGMWVPEAFF
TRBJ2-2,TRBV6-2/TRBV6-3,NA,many,TGTGCCGGAAGGAAGGGGATGACCGGGGAGCTGTTTTTT,CAGRKGMTGELFF
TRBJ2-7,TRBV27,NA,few,TGTGCCAGCAGTTTAGGGCTTCGGGCTCCATATGGCGAGCAGTACTTC,CASSLGLRAPYGEQYF
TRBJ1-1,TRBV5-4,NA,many,TGTGCCAGCAGCTTGGCCTGGGGAGGCACTGAAGCTTTCTTT,CASSLAWGGTEAFF
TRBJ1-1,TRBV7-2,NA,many,TGTGCCAGCAGAACAAACCAGAACACTGAAGCTTTCTTT,CASRTNQNTEAFF
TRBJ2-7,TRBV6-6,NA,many,TGTGCCAGCAGTTACCCAATATCCGAGCAGTACTTC,CASSYPISEQYF
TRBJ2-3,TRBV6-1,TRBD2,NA,TGTGCCAGCAGCGTCACTAGCGGCACAGATACGCAGTATTTT,CASSVTSGTDTQYF
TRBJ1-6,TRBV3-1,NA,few,TGTGCCAGCAGCCACGAGGGGAAGCCCCTCCACTTT,CASSHEGKPLHF
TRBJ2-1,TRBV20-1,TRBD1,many,TGCAGTGCCAAGGGACAGGTTAATGAGCAGTTCTTC,CSAKGQVNEQFF
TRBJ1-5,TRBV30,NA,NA,TGTGCCTGGAGTGTAGGCTTAAGCAATCAGCCCCAGCATTTT,CAWSVGLSNQPQHF
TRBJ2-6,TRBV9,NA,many,TGTGCCAGCAGCCCCGGGACCCCAATCTCTGGGGCCAACGTCCTGACTTTC,CASSPGTPISGANVLTF
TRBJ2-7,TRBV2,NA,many,TGTGCCAGCAGTGAAGAGCCCTACGAGCAGTACTTC,CASSEEPYEQYF
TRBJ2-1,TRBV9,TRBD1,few,TGTGCCAGCAGCGTGACAGGGTCCGATGGGAATGAGCAGTTCTTC,CASSVTGSDGNEQFF
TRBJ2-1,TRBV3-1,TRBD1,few,TGTGCCAGCAGCCAGAGACAGGGGAATGAGCAGTTCTTC,CASSQRQGNEQFF
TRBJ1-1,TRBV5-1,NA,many,TGCGCCAGCAGCTTGGCCCCACGGGACACTGAAGCTTTCTTT,CASSLAPRDTEAFF
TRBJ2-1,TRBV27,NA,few,TGTGCCAGCAGTTTGAGCGGTCAGAAAGGCTACAATGAGCAGTTCTTC,CASSLSGQKGYNEQFF
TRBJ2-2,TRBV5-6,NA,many,TGTGCCAGCAGCTTGGACGCGAGGTCCACCGGGGAGCTGTTTTTT,CASSLDARSTGELFF
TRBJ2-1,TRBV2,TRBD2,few,TGTGCCAGCAGTACCGACCCGGGACTAGCATCTTTAGACGAGCAGTTCTTC,CASSTDPGLASLDEQFF
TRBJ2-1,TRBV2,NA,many,TGTGCCAGCAAAGGGGACGGAAAGTTCAATGAGCAGTTCTTC,CASKGDGKFNEQFF
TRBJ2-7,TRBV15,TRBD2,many,TGTGCCACCAGCAGAGATAGCGGGGGGGCGAGGGAGCAGTACTTC,CATSRDSGGAREQYF
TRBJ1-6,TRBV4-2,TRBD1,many,TGTGCCAGCAGCCAAGATGTTTCCCCGGACAGGGTTGGAGCCCTCCACTTT,CASSQDVSPDRVGALHF
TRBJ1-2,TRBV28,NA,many,TGTGCCAGCAGGGGGGCAGGGGACTATGGCTACACCTTC,CASRGAGDYGYTF
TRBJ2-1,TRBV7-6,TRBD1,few,TGTGCCAGCAGCTCCGCCCCGACAGGGGCCCTGTTACCCTACAATGAGCAGTTCTTC,CASSSAPTGALLPYNEQFF
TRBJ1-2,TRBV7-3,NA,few,TGTGCCAGCAGCTTAAAGTTACAGGGAGAGAGCTACACCTTC,CASSLKLQGESYTF
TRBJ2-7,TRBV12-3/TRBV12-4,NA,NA,TGTGCCAGCAGTTTAGCGTCGAAGGGCGAGCAGTACTTC,CASSLASKGEQYF
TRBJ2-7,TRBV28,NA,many,TGTGCCAGCAGTGGGCAGAACTCCTACGAGCAGTACTTC,CASSGQNSYEQYF
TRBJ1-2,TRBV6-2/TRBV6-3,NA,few,TGTGCCAGCAGATACGCCGGGGGCCCCACGAACTATGGCTACACCTTC,CASRYAGGPTNYGYTF
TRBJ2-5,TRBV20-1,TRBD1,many,TGCAGTGCTACGCCGAGGGACAGGGTAGGGGAGACCCAGTACTTC,CSATPRDRVGETQYF
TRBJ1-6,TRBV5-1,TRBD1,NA,TGCGCCAGCAGCCCCTCGACAGGGGGGAATTCACCCCTCCACTTT,CASSPSTGGNSPLHF
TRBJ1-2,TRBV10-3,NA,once,TGTGCCATCAGTGAGTCTAACAGCTACTATGGCTACACCTTC,CAISESNSYYGYTF
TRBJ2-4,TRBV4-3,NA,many,TGCGCCAGCAGCCAAGATCGGACAGACAAAAACATTCAGTACTTC,CASSQDRTDKNIQYF
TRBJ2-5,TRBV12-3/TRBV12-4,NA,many,TGTGCCAGCAGCCAACTGGGGCTGAGAGAGACCCAGTACTTC,CASSQLGLRETQYF
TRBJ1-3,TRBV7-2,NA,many,TGTGCCAGCAGCTTAGCACAGGGTACGGGAAACACCATATATTTT,CASSLAQGTGNTIYF
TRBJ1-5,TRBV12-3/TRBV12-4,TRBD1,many,TGTGCCAGCAGGGGTGGACAGGGTAATCAGCCCCAGCATTTT,CASRGGQGNQPQHF